The TCR beta chain under discussion was sequenced for a study of T-cell memory formation after mild COVID-19 (dated by TCRdb to the early 2020s). In the study overall: TCR sequence clusters from the two donors were found to be largely donor specific. In two donors, T-cell clones that expanded and contracted after mild COVID-19 were followed by sequencing TCRalpha and TCRbeta repertoires longitudinally. The cohort was made up of two young adult volunteers, one female and one male, who were previously healthy. Results and caveats for the whole study, not just this receptor: Whether the second-wave clones peaking on day 37 were SARS-CoV-2 specific was not confirmed. From day 15 to 85, contracting clones showed balanced CD4/CD8 phenotypes, whereas a second wave of clones that expanded from day 15 to 37 leaned towards CD4+. The detection of some responding clones in pre-infection memory suggests that pre-existing cross-reactive memory T cells joined the SARS-CoV-2 response. Contracting CD4+ clones were found mainly in CM and EM memory subsets, while CD8+ clones were enriched in EMRA. The study included only a couple of mild cases, and larger cohorts that include severe cases with pre-infection samples were judged to be necessary.

Comment on this clonotype: Its specific antigen is unknown. The record has no base qualities; no much larger clone is one base away.

Sequenced on an Illumina NovaSeq 6000. Using 5'RACE with constant-segment primers, TCRalpha and TCRbeta cDNA libraries were constructed, with sample barcodes and unique molecular identifiers added in the process. Trizol reagent was used to extract RNA from every sample. The libraries were amplified in two PCR steps, and the second step added a second sample barcode and Illumina TruSeq adapters. Libraries were sequenced on an Illumina NovaSeq with 2 x 150 bp paired-end reads. Turning to the authors' computational methods: The reads were demultiplexed and collapsed into UMI-guided consensus sequences using migec v1.2.7. With mixcr v2.1.11, UMI consensuses were aligned to TRA and TRB V and J templates and assembled into clonotypes. Clonotypes were classified as expanded or contracted when called significant by both edgeR and NoisET, with noise models trained on biological replicates. edgeR calls used a false discovery rate-adjusted p below 0.01 and a log2 fold-change threshold of 1. PCA with hierarchical clustering of max-normalized trajectories of the 1000 most abundant clonotypes was used as exploratory dynamics analysis. Each responding clone was given a CD4 or CD8 phenotype based on the CD4+ and CD8+ repertoires, which had been sequenced separately. TCRdb trimmed public reads at Q25 via fastp, called clones via MiXCR and kept in-frame beta chains. Every entry covers one CDR3 protein and lists the most common genes and DNA from its rows. For this entry, the V and J calls and clone size follow TCRdb and not the study's own pipeline. This sample gives 300,000 to 400,000 distinct CDR3 sequences in total; 13% of them show up just once. The ten largest clones capture about 21% of the sample.

The cysteine opens and the phenylalanine closes a CDR3 of 14 amino acids. Left in the record is the CDR3 DNA by itself, 42 bases read in frame from the first base. The germline V gene encodes CDR1 SQVTM and CDR2 ANQGSEA. After removal of 3 bases from V and 6 bases from J, the junction retains 9 bases not matched to a gene. PBMCs were isolated by Ficoll-Paque density gradient centrifugation. This receptor chain uses TRBV29-1 and TRBJ2-3, and 7 junctional nucleotides match TRBD2. Sequenced sample: PBMCs or a T cell subset sorted from them (not recorded which). The sequence was collected from a man younger than 35 who had mild COVID-19 (a few samples of this study predate the infection). The sample titles of this study are shuffled in the database, so cell type and time point are left out; the donor was told from shared clones. At the DNA level, the sequence is TGCAGCGTTGAGGGTCCGGGGGGAATTGATACGCAGTATTTT. It codes for CSVEGPGGIDTQYF.